What follows describes a single T cell receptor (beta chain). At one end the junction does not follow the germline gene, possibly because of a read error. MiXCR, applied by TCRdb to the PCR reads, yields one record per CDR3 protein. The table has over 85,000 distinct CDR3 sequences, about half seen once. The data belong to a study of CDR3 diversity in severe acne. CDR1 and CDR2 from the germline V gene are SQVTM and ANQGSEA. The CDR3 has 12 residues. The source is a male donor with acne. The chain recombines TRBV29-1 with TRBJ1-2; TRBD1 is a possible D gene (5 bases). The sequencing input was blood. The CDR3 protein is CSVEDRLGVEGF. CDR3 nucleotide sequence: TGCAGCGTTGAAGATCGGTTGGGGGTAGAGGGTTTC. The variable domain in full, with the rest retrieved from reference TRBV29-1 and TRBJ1-2, is SAVISQKPSRDICQRGTSLTIQCQVDSQVTMMFWYRQQPGQSLTLIATANQGSEATYESGFVIDKFPISRPNLTFSTLTVSNMSPEDSSIYLCSVEDRLGVEGFGSGTRLTVV.